The 23 T cell receptor beta chains listed next were all sequenced from one sample in a study of read filtering for tumor transcriptome and immune sequencing. From 350 to 500 ng of RNA, a library with molecular barcoded alpha/delta and beta/gamma adaptors was made. TCRdb redid the calling of the reads with MiXCR, one entry per CDR3 protein. The sample includes tens of thousands of distinct CDR3 sequences, approximately 21% of them seen just once. Source material: a population of CD138-negative cells sorted from bone marrow. Receptors originate from a donor over 35 with multiple myeloma.

This clonotype was counted a single time. The V call is TRBV30, the J call TRBJ1-1; the D gene is possibly TRBD1 (5 bases). The CDR3 loop spans 11 amino acids. Trimming shortened V by 8 bases and J by 4 bases, and 11 bases separated the two germline ends. The V gene's germline CDR1 is GTSNPN and CDR2 SVGIG (reference sequence). The CDR3 nucleotides read TGTGCCGGGACGATAGGCACTGAAGCTTTCTTT. Protein product: CAGTIGTEAFF. Variable domain in full (rest from reference TRBV30 and TRBJ1-1): SQTIHQWPATLVQPVGSPLSLECTVEGTSNPNLYWYRQAAGRGLQLLFYSVGIGQISSEVPQNLSASRPQDRQFILSSKKLLLSDSGFYLCAGTIGTEAFFGQGTRLTVV.

This chain joins TRBV6-1 and TRBJ1-1, with unresolved D. The germline gives CDR1 MNHNS, CDR2 SASEGT. Trimming shortened V by 8 bases and J by 6 bases, and 13 bases separated the two germline ends. This CDR3 spans 12 amino acids. CDR3 sequence reads: CASRRSGAEAFF. The CDR3 DNA reads as TGTGCCAGCCGGCGATCGGGTGCTGAAGCTTTCTTT.

This clonotype has ten or more counts. The chain couples TRBV7-2 to TRBJ2-2; TRBD1 or TRBD2 may be the D gene (5 bases each). CDR3 length equals 13 residues. Germline CDR1 is SGHTA and CDR2 is FQGNSA. Trimming shortened V by 1 base and J by 7 bases, and 7 bases separated the two germline ends. In DNA, the CDR3 is TGTGCCAGCAGCTTAGTTGGGGGCGGGGAGCTGTTTTTT. This sequence encodes CASSLVGGGELFF.

This clonotype came up a few times. The chain has TRBV5-1 and TRBJ2-3; D is ambiguous. The V and J ends lost 3 bases and 0 bases respectively, with 8 bases between them. Germline V gene sequence: CDR1 SGHRS, CDR2 YFSETQ. The CDR3 is 14 amino acids. CDR3: CASSSPESTDTQYF. The CDR3 region has the DNA TGCGCCAGCAGCTCGCCAGAAAGCACAGATACGCAGTATTTT. The full variable domain, rest sourced from reference TRBV5-1 and TRBJ2-3, is KAGVTQTPRYLIKTRGQQVTLSCSPISGHRSVSWYQQTPGQGLQFLFEYFSETQRNKGNFPGRFSGRQFSNSRSEMNVSTLELGDSALYLCASSSPESTDTQYFGPGTRLTVL.

There are a few counts of this clonotype. The V gene is TRBV9, the J gene TRBJ1-2; D perhaps matches TRBD1 (6 bases). Trimming took off 3 bases at V and 1 base at J, with 10 bases between the two ends. CDR3 length: 14 amino acids. The germline CDR1 and CDR2 sequences are SGDLS and YYNGEE. CDR3 residues: CASSATGFNYGYTF. In nucleotides, the CDR3 is TGTGCCAGCAGCGCGACAGGATTTAACTATGGCTACACCTTC.

This clonotype showed up just a few times. This may stem from a read error, because a much larger clone lies one nucleotide away. As the CDR3 is not closed by the conserved phenylalanine or tryptophan, this likely results from a read error. V gene TRBV20-1 combines with J gene TRBJ1-2; no clear D gene. The CDR3 consists of 12 residues. Germline V gene lookup returns CDR1 DFQATT and CDR2 SNEGSKA (reference sequence). Trimming took 2 bases from V and 4 from J, leaving 8 bases between them. DNA of the CDR3: TGCAGTGCTAGACGGCGAAGCTATGGCTACACCCTC. It specifies CSARRRSYGYTL.

This clonotype was counted only a few times. V and J are TRBV12-3 or TRBV12-4 and TRBJ2-3, with D unresolved. The CDR3 length is 16 residues. V was cut by 5 bases and J by 5 bases, with 20 bases left in between. For the CDR3, the DNA is TGTGCCAGCAGTCCCGGAACGGGTCGTATCGAAGATACGCAGTATTTT. It encodes CASSPGTGRIEDTQYF.

This clonotype showed up many times. The V and J genes are TRBV5-5 and TRBJ2-2, with TRBD2 as a possible D gene (6 bases). The CDR3 totals 15 residues. Trimming took off 5 bases at V and 4 bases at J, with 15 bases between the two ends. In germline, CDR1 is SGHKS, CDR2 YYEKEE (reference sequence). The DNA for the CDR3 is TGTGCCAGCAGTTGGGGGGTCACGGGCACCGGGGAGCTGTTTTTT. Protein product: CASSWGVTGTGELFF.

This clonotype was recorded at least ten times. This sequence joins TRBV20-1 and TRBJ2-7, with 8 bases lining up with TRBD2. The CDR3 is 14 amino acids. The V and J ends lost 6 bases and 2 bases, in that order; junction bases with no gene match: 9. Looked up from germline, CDR1 is DFQATT and CDR2 is SNEGSKA (reference sequence). CDR3 protein: CSAYGGDGTYEQYF. The CDR3 DNA follows: TGCAGTGCATACGGGGGGGATGGCACCTACGAGCAGTACTTC.

This clonotype appeared many times. V is TRBV20-1 and J is TRBJ1-5; D is uncertain. Germline-derived CDR1 and CDR2 are DFQATT and SNEGSKA (reference sequence). CDR3 size: 13 residues. Trimming stripped 3 bases from V and 4 bases from J, with 10 bases between. In DNA form, the CDR3 reads TGCAGTGCTAGGGGAAGCCTAAATCAGCCCCAGCATTTT. It specifies CSARGSLNQPQHF.

This clonotype has ten or more counts. V gene TRBV5-1 combines with J gene TRBJ2-1, with D perhaps matching TRBD2 (5 bases). This CDR3 has 15 amino acids. The germline CDR1 and CDR2 sequences are SGHRS and YFSETQ. Trimming removed 4 bases at V and 5 bases at J, with 16 bases between. CDR3 nucleotides: TGCGCCAGCAGCGATAGCCCGGGAACCCACAATGAGCAGTTCTTC. Protein: CASSDSPGTHNEQFF. Full variable domain (rest looked up from reference TRBV5-1 and TRBJ2-1): KAGVTQTPRYLIKTRGQQVTLSCSPISGHRSVSWYQQTPGQGLQFLFEYFSETQRNKGNFPGRFSGRQFSNSRSEMNVSTLELGDSALYLCASSDSPGTHNEQFFGPGTRLTVL.

This chain connects TRBV20-1 to TRBJ1-3; D gene unclear. The CDR3 consists of 14 residues. The ends were cut back, 6 bases at V and 0 bases at J, with 12 bases in the middle. CDR1 is DFQATT, CDR2 SNEGSKA, per germline (reference sequence). Written as DNA, the CDR3 is TGCAGTGCGGCCGGACGGTACTCTGGAAACACCATATATTTT. It yields the protein CSAAGRYSGNTIYF.

There are many counts of this clonotype. The V gene is TRBV28, the J gene TRBJ1-2; possibly TRBD1 for D (5 bases). Trimming stripped 5 bases from V and 6 bases from J, with 16 bases between. The CDR3 has 14 residues. Germline loops: CDR1 MDHEN, CDR2 SYDVKM. The CDR3 DNA sequence: TGTGCCAGCAGTGTCCCCGGGGCGGCGGATGGCTACACCTTC. Protein sequence: CASSVPGAADGYTF.

This clonotype has more than one count but fewer than ten. The chain links TRBV29-1 to TRBJ1-1; unclear D gene. The CDR3 sequence is 12 residues long. The V gene's germline CDR1 is SQVTM and CDR2 ANQGSEA. V lost 8 bases and J 1 base, leaving 11 bases between the germline ends. This CDR3 is CSHTYGNTEAFF. CDR3 nucleotide sequence: TGCAGCCACACCTACGGGAACACTGAAGCTTTCTTT.

For this clonotype: This clone may be a read error of a much larger clone one base away. The chain links TRBV7-9 to TRBJ1-1; D not resolved. The germline V gene encodes CDR1 SEHNR and CDR2 FQNEAQ (reference sequence). The CDR3 covers 14 residues. CDR3 amino acids: CASSLAGRNAEAFF. CDR3 DNA: TGTGCCAGCAGCTTAGCAGGGAGGAACGCTGAAGCTTTCTTT.

The chain links TRBV5-6 to TRBJ1-2, with 9 bases fitting TRBD1. The CDR3 spans 13 residues. V gave up 3 bases and J gave up 5 bases; unmatched junction bases: 2. The germline gives CDR1 SGHDT, CDR2 YYEEEE. CDR3 in DNA: TGTGCCAGCAGCTGGGACAGGGATTATGGCTACACCTTC. Encoded protein: CASSWDRDYGYTF. The variable domain in full, completed from reference TRBV5-6 and TRBJ1-2, reads DAGVTQSPTHLIKTRGQQVTLRCSPKSGHDTVSWYQQALGQGPQFIFQYYEEEERQRGNFPDRFSGHQFPNYSSELNVNALLLGDSALYLCASSWDRDYGYTFGSGTRLTVV.

This clonotype was found a few times. A far larger clone is one nucleotide away, so this likely arose from a read error. V and J are TRBV4-2 and TRBJ2-1, with 8 bases fitting TRBD2. This CDR3 comprises 16 residues. CDR1 LGHNA and CDR2 YNFKEQ come from the germline V gene. The CDR3 here is CASSQVAGTSYNEQLF. CDR3 DNA sequence: TGCGCCAGCAGCCAAGTAGCGGGGACGTCCTACAATGAGCAGCTCTTC.

This clonotype was seen ten or more times. The chain employs TRBV12-3 or TRBV12-4 and TRBJ1-1, with 7 bases lining up with TRBD1. Trimming took 5 bases from V and 8 from J; bases not matched to a gene: 17. This CDR3 spans 16 amino acids. CDR3 protein: CASSPWGRDRDGEAFF. The CDR3 DNA sequence: TGTGCCAGCAGTCCATGGGGACGCGACAGGGACGGGGAAGCTTTCTTT.

This clonotype was seen ten or more times. V is TRBV5-1 and J is TRBJ1-2; 10 bases match TRBD1. CDR1 and CDR2 from the germline V gene are SGHRS and YFSETQ. The CDR3 runs to 14 residues. Trimming removed 4 bases from V and 5 bases from J; junction bases left unmatched: 5. CDR3 sequence: CASSSAGQGYGYTF. The CDR3 region has the DNA TGCGCCAGCAGCAGCGCGGGACAGGGGTATGGCTACACCTTC. The full variable domain, in which reference TRBV5-1 and TRBJ1-2 provide the parts outside the CDR3, is KAGVTQTPRYLIKTRGQQVTLSCSPISGHRSVSWYQQTPGQGLQFLFEYFSETQRNKGNFPGRFSGRQFSNSRSEMNVSTLELGDSALYLCASSSAGQGYGYTFGSGTRLTVV.

The chain links TRBV20-1 to TRBJ2-7; 9 bases map to TRBD1. Per the germline V gene, CDR1 is DFQATT and CDR2 is SNEGSKA (reference sequence). The V gene end was trimmed by 6 bases and the J gene end by 2 bases; junction bases not matched to a gene: 5. CDR3 size: 13 residues. CDR3 nucleotides: TGCAGTGCAACACAGGGGGCACCCTACGAGCAGTACTTC. The encoded protein is CSATQGAPYEQYF.

At least ten counts were recorded for this clonotype. The V call is TRBV15, the J call TRBJ2-3; maybe TRBD1 (6 bases). Per the germline V gene, CDR1 is LNHNV and CDR2 is YYDKDF (reference sequence). The CDR3 is 15 amino acids. Trimming cost V 3 bases and J 1 base, with 11 bases left between them. The CDR3 sequence is CATSRDPGGTDTQYF. Here the CDR3 DNA reads TGTGCCACCAGCAGGGACCCAGGGGGCACAGATACGCAGTATTTT. Supplemented by reference TRBV15 and TRBJ2-3, the full variable domain reads DAMVIQNPRYQVTQFGKPVTLSCSQTLNHNVMYWYQQKSSQAPKLLFHYYDKDFNNEADTPDNFQSRRPNTSFCFLDIRSPGLGDTAMYLCATSRDPGGTDTQYFGPGTRLTVL.

This clonotype was seen once. The J gene is TRBJ1-4, the V gene TRBV5-6, with 10 bases fitting TRBD1. Per the germline V gene, CDR1 is SGHDT and CDR2 is YYEEEE. The V gene end was trimmed by 7 bases and the J gene end by 1 base; junction bases not matched to a gene: 7. CDR3 length equals 16 residues. The CDR3 is CASRRQGAGTNEKLFF. The CDR3 DNA reads TGTGCCAGCCGAAGACAGGGGGCTGGAACTAATGAAAAACTGTTTTTT.

This clonotype was observed at least ten times. The CDR3 sequence: CASSLGGGSSYNEQFF. CDR3 nucleotides: TGCGCCAGCAGCTTGGGAGGGGGGAGCTCCTACAATGAGCAGTTCTTC. This rearrangement joins TRBV5-1 to TRBJ2-1, with D perhaps given as TRBD1 or TRBD2 (6 bases each). Germline V lookup: CDR1 SGHRS, CDR2 YFSETQ. Trimming removed 0 bases at V and 0 bases at J, with 10 bases between. This CDR3 contains 16 residues.